This TCR beta chain was identified during a study of glioma-infiltrating T cells. Trimming took off 5 bases at V and 7 bases at J, with 20 bases between the two ends. CDR1 is MDHEN, CDR2 SYDVKM, per germline. The CDR3 is made up of 15 amino acids. Only a few counts were recorded for this clonotype. Its antigen is not known. Amplification of TCR alpha and beta CDR3 regions from RNA used iRepertoire nested multiplex PCR. Each CDR3 protein gets one entry after TCRdb re-called the multiplex PCR reads with MiXCR. This sample has approximately 17,000 distinct CDR3 sequences, with roughly 60% found just once. General observations from the study: Above-expected tissue-blood divergence occurred in all gliomas, most in low-grade ones.

The chain uses TRBV28 and TRBJ1-2; D unclear. Sequenced sample: glioma tissue, nonneoplastic brain tissue, or PBMCs (not recorded which). This TCR was recovered from a human donor with low-grade glioma or glioblastoma, undergoing nonglioma brain surgery, or in good health (not recorded which). Written as DNA, the CDR3 is TGTGCCAGCAGTACGTCAATCCTGGGAGCGACTGGCTACACCTTC. Protein product: CASSTSILGATGYTF.